This T cell receptor (beta chain) appears in the sequencing data of a study of cytomegalovirus exposure and HLA in healthy donors. Study-level points and caveats: Association with HLA alleles at 0.05 false discovery rate was found for 16,951 TCR beta sequences in a later analysis.

The primer mix had 60 Vbeta and 13 Jbeta primers. Sequencing was performed with immunoSEQ multiplex PCR; in TCRdb, only in-frame clones are kept and a portion is missing. Of some 150,000 clones in the sample, about three quarters were seen once. Losses at the gene ends were 4 bases for V and 3 bases for J; bases not matched to a gene: 6. Per the germline V gene, CDR1 is MDHEN and CDR2 is SYDVKM. This CDR3 has 15 residues. Nominally healthy donors provided the samples, though records likely missed some immune exposures. In the case of this clone: Antigen specificity is unknown.

Material: PBMCs. V usage is TRBV28 and J usage is TRBJ2-1, with 7 bases that match TRBD2. The clonotype comes from a female donor in good health and CMV-seropositive. CDR3 nucleotide sequence: TGTGCCAGCAGTTGGCCGGGGGGAGACTACAATGAGCAGTTCTTC. Translating it yields CASSWPGGDYNEQFF.